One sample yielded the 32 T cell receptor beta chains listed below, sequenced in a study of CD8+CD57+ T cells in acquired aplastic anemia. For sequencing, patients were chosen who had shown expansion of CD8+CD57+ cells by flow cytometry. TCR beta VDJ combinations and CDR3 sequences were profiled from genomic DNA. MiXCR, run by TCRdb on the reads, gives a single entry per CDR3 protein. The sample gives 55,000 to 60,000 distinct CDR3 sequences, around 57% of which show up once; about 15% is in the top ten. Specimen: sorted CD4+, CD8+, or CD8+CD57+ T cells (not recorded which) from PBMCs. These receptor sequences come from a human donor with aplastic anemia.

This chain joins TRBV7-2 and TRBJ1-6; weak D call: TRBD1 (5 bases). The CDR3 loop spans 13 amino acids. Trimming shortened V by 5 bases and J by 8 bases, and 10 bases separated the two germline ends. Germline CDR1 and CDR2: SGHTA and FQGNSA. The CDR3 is CASSPGTDSPLHF. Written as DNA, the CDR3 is TGTGCCAGCAGCCCAGGGACGGATTCACCCCTCCACTTT. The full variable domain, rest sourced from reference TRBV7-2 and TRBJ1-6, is GAGVSQSPSNKVTEKGKDVELRCDPISGHTALYWYRQSLGQGLEFLIYFQGNSAPDKSGLPSDRFSAERTGGSVSTLTIQRTQQEDSAVYLCASSPGTDSPLHFGNGTRLTVT.

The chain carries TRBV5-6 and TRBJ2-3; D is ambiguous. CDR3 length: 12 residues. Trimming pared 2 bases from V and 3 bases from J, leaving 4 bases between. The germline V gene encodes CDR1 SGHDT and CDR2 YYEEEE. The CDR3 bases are TGTGCCAGCAGCTTTGGGACAGATACGCAGTATTTT. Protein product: CASSFGTDTQYF.

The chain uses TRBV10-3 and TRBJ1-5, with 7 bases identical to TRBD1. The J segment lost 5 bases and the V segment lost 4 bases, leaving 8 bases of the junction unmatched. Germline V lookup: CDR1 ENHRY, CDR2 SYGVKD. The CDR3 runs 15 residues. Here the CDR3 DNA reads TGTGCCATCAGTGCGGAGACAGGGTATTATCAGCCCCAGCATTTT. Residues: CAISAETGYYQPQHF.

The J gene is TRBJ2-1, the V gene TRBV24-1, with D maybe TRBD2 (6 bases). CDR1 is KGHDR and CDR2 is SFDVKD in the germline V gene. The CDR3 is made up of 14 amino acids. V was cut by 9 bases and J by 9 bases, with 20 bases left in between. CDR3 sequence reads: CATRTAGIGGEQFF. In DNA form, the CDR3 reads TGTGCCACCCGGACTGCCGGGATCGGGGGTGAGCAGTTCTTC.

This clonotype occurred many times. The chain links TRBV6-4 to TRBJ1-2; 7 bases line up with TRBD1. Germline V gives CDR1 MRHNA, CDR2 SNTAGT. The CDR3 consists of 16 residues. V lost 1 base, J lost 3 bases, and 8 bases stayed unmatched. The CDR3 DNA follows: TGTGCCAGCAGTGACTTCGGCAGGGGGGCGGACTATGGCTACACCTTC. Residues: CASSDFGRGADYGYTF.

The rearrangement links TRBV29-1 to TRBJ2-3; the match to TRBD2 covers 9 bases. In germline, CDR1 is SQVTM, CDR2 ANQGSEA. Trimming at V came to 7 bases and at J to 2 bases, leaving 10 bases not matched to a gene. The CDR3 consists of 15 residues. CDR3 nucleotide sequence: TGCAGCGCCCAGAGGGCGGGGGGGTCCACAGATACGCAGTATTTT. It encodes CSAQRAGGSTDTQYF.

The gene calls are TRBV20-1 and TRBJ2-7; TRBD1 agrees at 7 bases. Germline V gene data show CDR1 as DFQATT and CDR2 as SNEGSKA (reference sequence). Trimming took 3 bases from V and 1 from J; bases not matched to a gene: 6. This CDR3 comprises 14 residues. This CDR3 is CSASRDRVSYEQYF. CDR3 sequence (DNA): TGCAGTGCTAGCAGGGACAGAGTTTCCTACGAGCAGTACTTC.

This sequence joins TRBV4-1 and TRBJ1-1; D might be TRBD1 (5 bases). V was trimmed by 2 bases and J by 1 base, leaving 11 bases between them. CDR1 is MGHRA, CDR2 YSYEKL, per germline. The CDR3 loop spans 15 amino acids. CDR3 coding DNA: TGCGCCAGCAGCCAACAACCAACAGGGAACACTGAAGCTTTCTTT. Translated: CASSQQPTGNTEAFF.

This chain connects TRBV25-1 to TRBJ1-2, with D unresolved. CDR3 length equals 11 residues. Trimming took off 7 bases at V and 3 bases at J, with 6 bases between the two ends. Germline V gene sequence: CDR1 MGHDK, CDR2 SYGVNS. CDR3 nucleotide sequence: TGTGCCAGCAAGGGTGACTATGGCTACACCTTC. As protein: CASKGDYGYTF.

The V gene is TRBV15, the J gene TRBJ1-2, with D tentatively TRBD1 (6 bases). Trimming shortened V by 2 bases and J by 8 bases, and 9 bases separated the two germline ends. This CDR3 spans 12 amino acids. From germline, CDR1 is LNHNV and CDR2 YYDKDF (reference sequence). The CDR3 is CATSRSDRGYTF. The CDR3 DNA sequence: TGTGCCACCAGCAGATCAGACAGGGGCTACACCTTC. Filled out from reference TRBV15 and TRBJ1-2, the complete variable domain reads DAMVIQNPRYQVTQFGKPVTLSCSQTLNHNVMYWYQQKSSQAPKLLFHYYDKDFNNEADTPDNFQSRRPNTSFCFLDIRSPGLGDTAMYLCATSRSDRGYTFGSGTRLTVV.

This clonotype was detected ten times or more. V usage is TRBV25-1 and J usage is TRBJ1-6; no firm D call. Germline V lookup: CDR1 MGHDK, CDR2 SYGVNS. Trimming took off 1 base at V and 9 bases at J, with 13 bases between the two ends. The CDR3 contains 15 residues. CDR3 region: CASSESPGSGSPLHF. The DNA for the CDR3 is TGTGCCAGCAGTGAATCGCCGGGGTCCGGTTCACCCCTCCACTTT.

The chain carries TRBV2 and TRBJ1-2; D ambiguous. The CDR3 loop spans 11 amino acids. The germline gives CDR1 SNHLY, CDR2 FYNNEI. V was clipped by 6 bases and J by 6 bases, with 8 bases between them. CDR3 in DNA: TGTGCCAGCAGCCTCACAGATGGCTACACCTTC. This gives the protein CASSLTDGYTF.

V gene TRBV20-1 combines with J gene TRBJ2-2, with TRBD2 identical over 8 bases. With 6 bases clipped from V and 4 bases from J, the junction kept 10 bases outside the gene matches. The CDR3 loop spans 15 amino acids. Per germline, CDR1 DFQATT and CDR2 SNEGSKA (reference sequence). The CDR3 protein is CSAPTGGRSTGELFF. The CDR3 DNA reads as TGCAGTGCCCCCACGGGGGGGAGGAGCACCGGGGAGCTGTTTTTT.

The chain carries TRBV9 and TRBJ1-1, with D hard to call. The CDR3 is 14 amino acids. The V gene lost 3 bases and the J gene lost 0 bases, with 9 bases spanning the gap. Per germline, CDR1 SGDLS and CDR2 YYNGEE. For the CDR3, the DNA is TGTGCCAGCAGCGAAAGTTCAGTGAACACTGAAGCTTTCTTT. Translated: CASSESSVNTEAFF.

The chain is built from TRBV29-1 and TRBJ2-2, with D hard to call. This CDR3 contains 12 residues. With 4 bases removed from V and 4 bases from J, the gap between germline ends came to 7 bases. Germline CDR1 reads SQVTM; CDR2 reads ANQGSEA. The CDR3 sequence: CSVGEPTGELFF. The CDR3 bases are TGCAGCGTTGGGGAACCCACCGGGGAGCTGTTTTTT.

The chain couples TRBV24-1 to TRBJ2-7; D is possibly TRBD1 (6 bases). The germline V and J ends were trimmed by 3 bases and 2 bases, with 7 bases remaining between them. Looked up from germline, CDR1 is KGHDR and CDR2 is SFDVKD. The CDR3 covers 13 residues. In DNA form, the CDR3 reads TGTGCCACCAGTGATAACAGGGCCTACGAGCAGTACTTC. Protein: CATSDNRAYEQYF.

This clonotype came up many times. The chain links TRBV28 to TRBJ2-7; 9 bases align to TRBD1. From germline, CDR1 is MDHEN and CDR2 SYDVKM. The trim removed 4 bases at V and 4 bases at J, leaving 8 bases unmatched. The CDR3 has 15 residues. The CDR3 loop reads CASSSVQGAKYEQYF. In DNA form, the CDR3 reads TGTGCCAGCAGTTCGGTACAGGGGGCTAAATACGAGCAGTACTTC.

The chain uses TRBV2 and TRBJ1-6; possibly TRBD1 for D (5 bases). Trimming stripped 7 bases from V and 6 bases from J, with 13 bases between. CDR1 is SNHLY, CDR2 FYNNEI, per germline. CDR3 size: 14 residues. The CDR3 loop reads CASKETATNSPLHF. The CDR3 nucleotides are TGTGCCAGCAAGGAGACAGCGACTAATTCACCCCTCCACTTT.

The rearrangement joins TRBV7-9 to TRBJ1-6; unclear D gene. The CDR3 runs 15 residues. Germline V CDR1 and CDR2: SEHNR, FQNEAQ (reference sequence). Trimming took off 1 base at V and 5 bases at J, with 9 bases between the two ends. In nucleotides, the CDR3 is TGTGCCAGCAGCTTAGATTCGCACAATAATTCACCCCTCCACTTT. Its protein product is CASSLDSHNNSPLHF.

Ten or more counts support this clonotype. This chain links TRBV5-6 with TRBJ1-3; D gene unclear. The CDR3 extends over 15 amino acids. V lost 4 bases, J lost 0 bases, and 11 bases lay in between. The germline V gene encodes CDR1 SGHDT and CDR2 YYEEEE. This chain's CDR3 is CASSPSRTSGNTIYF. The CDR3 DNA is TGTGCCAGCAGCCCTTCGCGGACCTCTGGAAACACCATATATTTT.

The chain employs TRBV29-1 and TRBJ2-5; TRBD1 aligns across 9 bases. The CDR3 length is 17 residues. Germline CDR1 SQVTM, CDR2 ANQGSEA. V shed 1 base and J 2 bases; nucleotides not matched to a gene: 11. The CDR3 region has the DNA TGCAGCGTTGAAGGGTGGCTGGGACAGGGCCCGCAAGAGACCCAGTACTTC. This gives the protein CSVEGWLGQGPQETQYF. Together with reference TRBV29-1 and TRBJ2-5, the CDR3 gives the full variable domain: SAVISQKPSRDICQRGTSLTIQCQVDSQVTMMFWYRQQPGQSLTLIATANQGSEATYESGFVIDKFPISRPNLTFSTLTVSNMSPEDSSIYLCSVEGWLGQGPQETQYFGPGTRLLVL.

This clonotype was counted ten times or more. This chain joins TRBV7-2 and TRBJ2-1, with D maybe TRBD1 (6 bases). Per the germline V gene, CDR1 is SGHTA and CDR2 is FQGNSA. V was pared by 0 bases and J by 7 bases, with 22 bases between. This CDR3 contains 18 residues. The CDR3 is CASSLADQTGPLGNEQFF. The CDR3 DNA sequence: TGTGCCAGCAGCTTAGCGGATCAGACAGGACCCCTTGGGAATGAGCAGTTCTTC.

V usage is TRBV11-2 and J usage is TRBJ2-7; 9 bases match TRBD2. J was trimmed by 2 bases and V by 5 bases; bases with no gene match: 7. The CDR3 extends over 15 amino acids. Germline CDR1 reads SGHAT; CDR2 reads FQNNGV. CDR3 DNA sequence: TGTGCCAGCAGCCCGGGGCTAGCGGGGACCTACGAGCAGTACTTC. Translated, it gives CASSPGLAGTYEQYF. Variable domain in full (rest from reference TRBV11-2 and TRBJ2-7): EAGVAQSPRYKIIEKRQSVAFWCNPISGHATLYWYQQILGQGPKLLIQFQNNGVVDDSQLPKDRFSAERLKGVDSTLKIQPAKLEDSAVYLCASSPGLAGTYEQYFGPGTRLTVT.

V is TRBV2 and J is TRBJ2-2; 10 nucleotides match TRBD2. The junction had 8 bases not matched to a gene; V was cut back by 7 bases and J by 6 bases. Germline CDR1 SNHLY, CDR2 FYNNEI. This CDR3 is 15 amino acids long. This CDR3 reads CASTRLAGVSGELFF. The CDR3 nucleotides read TGTGCCAGCACGAGGCTAGCGGGGGTCTCCGGGGAGCTGTTTTTT.

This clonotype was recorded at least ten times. The CDR3 loop is CASSPGQGASPPSYEQYF. As DNA, the CDR3 is TGTGCCAGCAGTCCAGGACAGGGGGCATCCCCCCCCTCCTACGAGCAGTACTTC. The J gene is TRBJ2-7, the V gene TRBV2, with TRBD1 matching over 11 bases. In germline, CDR1 is SNHLY, CDR2 FYNNEI. J lost 0 bases, V lost 5 bases, and 12 bases had no gene match. The CDR3 is made up of 18 amino acids.

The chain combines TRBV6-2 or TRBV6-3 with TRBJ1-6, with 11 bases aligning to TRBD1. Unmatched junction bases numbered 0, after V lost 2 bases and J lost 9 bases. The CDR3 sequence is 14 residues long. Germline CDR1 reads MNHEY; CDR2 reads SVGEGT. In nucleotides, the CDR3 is TGTGCCAGCAGTTACGGACAGGGGGCTTCACCCCTCCACTTT. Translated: CASSYGQGASPLHF.

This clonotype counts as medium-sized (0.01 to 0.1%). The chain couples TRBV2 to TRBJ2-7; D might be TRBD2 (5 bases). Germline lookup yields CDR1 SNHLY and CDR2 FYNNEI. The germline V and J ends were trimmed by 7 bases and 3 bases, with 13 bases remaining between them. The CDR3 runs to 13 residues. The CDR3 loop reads CASIPDGLYEQYF. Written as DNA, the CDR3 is TGTGCCAGCATTCCGGACGGACTCTACGAGCAGTACTTC.

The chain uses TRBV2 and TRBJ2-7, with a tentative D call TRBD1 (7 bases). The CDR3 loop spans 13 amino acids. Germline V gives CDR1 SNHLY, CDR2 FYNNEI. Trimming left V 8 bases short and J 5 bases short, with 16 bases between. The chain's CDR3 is CASGGGQGDEQYF. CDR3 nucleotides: TGTGCCAGCGGTGGGGGGCAGGGGGACGAGCAGTACTTC.

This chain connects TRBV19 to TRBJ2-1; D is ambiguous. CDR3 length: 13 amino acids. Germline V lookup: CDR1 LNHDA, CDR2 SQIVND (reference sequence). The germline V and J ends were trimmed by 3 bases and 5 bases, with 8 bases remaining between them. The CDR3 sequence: CASSMGPNNEQFF. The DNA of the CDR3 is TGTGCCAGTAGTATGGGCCCTAACAATGAGCAGTTCTTC. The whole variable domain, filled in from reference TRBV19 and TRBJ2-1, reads DGGITQSPKYLFRKEGQNVTLSCEQNLNHDAMYWYRQDPGQGLRLIYYSQIVNDFQKGDIAEGYSVSREKKESFPLTVTSAQKNPTAFYLCASSMGPNNEQFFGPGTRLTVL.

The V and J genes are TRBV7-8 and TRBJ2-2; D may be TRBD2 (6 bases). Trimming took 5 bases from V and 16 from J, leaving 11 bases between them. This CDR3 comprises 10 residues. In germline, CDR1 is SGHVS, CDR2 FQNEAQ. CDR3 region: CASSTPEGFF. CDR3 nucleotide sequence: TGTGCCAGCAGCACCCCGGAGGGGTTTTTT.

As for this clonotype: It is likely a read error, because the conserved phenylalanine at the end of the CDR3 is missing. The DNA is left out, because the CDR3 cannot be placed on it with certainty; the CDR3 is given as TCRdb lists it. CDR3 loop: CASSLERT. This chain connects TRBV7-6 to TRBJ2-3; the table calls TRBD1, which could not be checked here. Germline CDR1 and CDR2: SGHVS and FNYEAQ. The CDR3 totals 8 residues, both ends included.

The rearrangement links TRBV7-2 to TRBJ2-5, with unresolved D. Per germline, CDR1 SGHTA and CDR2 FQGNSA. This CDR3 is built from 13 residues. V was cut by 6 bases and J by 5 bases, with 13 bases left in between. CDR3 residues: CASSPTSRETQYF. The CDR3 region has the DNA TGTGCCAGCAGTCCAACCTCGCGGGAGACCCAGTACTTC.